This TCR beta chain is drawn from a study of cytomegalovirus exposure and HLA in healthy donors. The donors were part of the validation cohort of 100 to 150 subjects. That cohort was separate from the first cohort, which comprised 670 or so subjects. Study-wide results and limits: According to a subsequent analysis, TCR clusters identified in the first cohort showed a tendency to co-occur across the roughly 120 validation repertoires.

J lost 2 bases, V lost 3 bases, and 8 bases had no gene match. Germline CDR1 and CDR2: SGDLS and YYNGEE. The CDR3 covers 15 residues. This table comes from immunoSEQ multiplex PCR, and its TCRdb copy is limited to in-frame clones, with some not included. The table includes about 60,000 clones, roughly nine tenths detected once. Remarks on this clone: What it recognizes is unknown.

The chain combines TRBV9 with TRBJ2-7; 7 nucleotides match TRBD2. This TCR was recovered from a man between 18 and 29 years old in good health and CMV-seronegative. Sequences were obtained from PBMCs. DNA of the CDR3: TGTGCCAGCAGCGCGGGGGGAGGGGACGCCTACGAGCAGTACTTC. Translation: CASSAGGGDAYEQYF.